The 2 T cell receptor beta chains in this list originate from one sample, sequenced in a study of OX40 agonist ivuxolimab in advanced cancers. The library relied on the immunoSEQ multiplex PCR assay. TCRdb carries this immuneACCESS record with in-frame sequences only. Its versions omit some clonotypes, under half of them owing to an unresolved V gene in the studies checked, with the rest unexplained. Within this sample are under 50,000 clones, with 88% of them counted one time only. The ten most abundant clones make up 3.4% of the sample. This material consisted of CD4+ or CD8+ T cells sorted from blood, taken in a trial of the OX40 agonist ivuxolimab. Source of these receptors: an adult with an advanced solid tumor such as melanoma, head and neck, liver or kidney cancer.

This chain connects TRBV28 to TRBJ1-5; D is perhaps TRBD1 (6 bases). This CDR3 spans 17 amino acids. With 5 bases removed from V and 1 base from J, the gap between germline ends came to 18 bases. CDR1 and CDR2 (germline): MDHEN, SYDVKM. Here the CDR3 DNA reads TGTGCCAGCAGTCTCTCTACGGGGGCATGGAGCAATCAGCCCCAGCATTTT. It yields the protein CASSLSTGAWSNQPQHF.

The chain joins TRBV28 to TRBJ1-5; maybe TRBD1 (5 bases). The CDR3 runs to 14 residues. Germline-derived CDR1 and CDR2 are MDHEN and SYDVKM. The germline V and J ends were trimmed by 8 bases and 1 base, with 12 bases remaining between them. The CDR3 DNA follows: TGTGCCAGCTGCAGGGTCTTGAGCAATCAGCCCCAGCATTTT. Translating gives CASCRVLSNQPQHF.